The clone carrying this TCR beta chain was detected many times. The sample belongs to a study of T cells in Graves' hyperthyroidism and ophthalmopathy. Amplified TCR beta CDR3 regions came from RNA transcripts. With the HTBI primer set, the TCR CDR3 went through a first round of RT-PCR. TCRdb reprocessed the multiplex PCR reads via MiXCR and lists one record per CDR3 protein. The sample carries 250,000 to 300,000 distinct CDR3 sequences, roughly a fifth recorded once. The CDR3 has 15 residues. Per the germline V gene, CDR1 is SNHLY and CDR2 is FYNNEI. V dropped 5 bases and J dropped 3; count of bases not matched to a gene: 7.

The clonotype was recovered from a man in his fifties or sixties with Graves' ophthalmopathy. The V and J genes are TRBV2 and TRBJ2-3; 8 nucleotides match TRBD2. The sample comprised blood. The CDR3 nucleotides read TGTGCCAGCAGTCCTTGGGCGGGAGGTACAGATACGCAGTATTTT. Translation gives CASSPWAGGTDTQYF.